These 24 T cell receptor beta chains share one sample of origin, sequenced in a study of Graves' ophthalmopathy and Graves' hyperthyroidism. RNA transcripts were the template, and TCR beta CDR3 regions were amplified from them. First-round RT-PCR employed HTBI primers, with a second-round multiplex PCR after it. TCRdb re-analysed the multiplex PCR reads in MiXCR, keeping a single row per CDR3 protein. In the table there are approximately 1.2 million distinct CDR3 sequences, less than 45% of which are singletons. The sample taken for sequencing was peripheral blood or thyroid tissue (not recorded which). Source of these receptors: an adult man with Graves' hyperthyroidism.

As for this clonotype: This may be a read error: a much more frequent sequence differs by one nucleotide. V and J are TRBV12-3 or TRBV12-4 and TRBJ1-2; 7 bases are a match to TRBD1. CDR3 length: 11 amino acids. The V and J ends lost 11 bases and 3 bases, in that order; junction bases with no gene match: 3. The CDR3 is CAVTGDYGYTF. Here the CDR3 DNA reads TGTGCCGTAACAGGGGACTATGGCTACACCTTC.

Concerning this clonotype: The conserved closing phenylalanine or tryptophan is absent in this CDR3, likely reflecting a read error. The DNA is omitted, as the CDR3 cannot be located on it reliably, and the CDR3 follows TCRdb's listing. The V and J genes are TRBV6-4 and TRBJ1-4; whether TRBD1, the table's D call, matches the DNA was not checked. Germline V gene lookup returns CDR1 MRHNA and CDR2 SNTAGT. From its first to its last residue, the CDR3 has 9 amino acids. The CDR3 loop is CAISETDRP.

This clonotype was recorded many times. This chain's CDR3 is CASSDLTLSGANVLTF. The CDR3 DNA follows: TGTGCCAGCAGTGACTTGACACTTTCTGGGGCCAACGTCCTGACTTTC. The chain couples TRBV2 to TRBJ2-6, with D unresolved. Germline V gene sequence: CDR1 SNHLY, CDR2 FYNNEI. This CDR3 has 16 amino acids. Between the trimmed V and J ends, which lost 3 bases and 1 base, there was a span of 10 bases.

This chain uses TRBV27 with TRBJ1-2; possible D gene TRBD1, 6 bases. The length of the CDR3 is 14 residues. Germline values: CDR1 MNHEY, CDR2 SMNVEV (reference sequence). V lost 6 bases to trimming and J lost 0 bases, with 11 bases between them. CDR3 in DNA: TGTGCCAGCAGACCGGACAGACCTAACTATGGCTACACCTTC. Protein product: CASRPDRPNYGYTF.

This clonotype was counted ten times or more. The chain employs TRBV5-1 and TRBJ1-2; D gene uncertain. The CDR3 covers 14 residues. CDR1 and CDR2 (germline): SGHRS, YFSETQ. Trimming stripped 2 bases from V and 0 bases from J, with 8 bases between. CDR3 sequence reads: CASSFDGTNYGYTF. CDR3 sequence (DNA): TGCGCCAGCAGCTTTGACGGCACTAACTATGGCTACACCTTC.

CDR3 sequence: CSVDGLAGGEQYF. The CDR3 bases are TGCAGCGTTGATGGACTAGCGGGAGGTGAGCAGTACTTC. V usage is TRBV29-1 and J usage is TRBJ2-7; 14 bases fit TRBD2. CDR1 is SQVTM and CDR2 is ANQGSEA in the germline V gene. Trimming cost V 3 bases and J 7 bases; bases outside gene matches: 2. CDR3 length: 13 residues.

This clonotype has at least ten counts. The chain recombines TRBV2 with TRBJ2-7, with TRBD2 matching over 7 bases. V shed 4 bases, J shed 6 bases, and the junction held 15 bases outside the gene matches. Germline V gene lookup returns CDR1 SNHLY and CDR2 FYNNEI. CDR3 length: 16 amino acids. CDR3 bases: TGTGCCAGCAGTGCCCCTCGCGGCGGGAGTGATGGCGAGCAGTACTTC. This codes for CASSAPRGGSDGEQYF. Complete variable domain (other parts from reference TRBV2 and TRBJ2-7): EPEVTQTPSHQVTQMGQEVILRCVPISNHLYFYWYRQILGQKVEFLVSFYNNEISEKSEIFDDQFSVERPDGSNFTLKIRSTKLEDSAMYFCASSAPRGGSDGEQYFGPGTRLTVT.

This clonotype occurred a few times. The chain has TRBV9 and TRBJ1-4, with D uncertain. In germline, CDR1 is SGDLS, CDR2 YYNGEE. This CDR3 has 14 amino acids. V was shortened by 0 bases and J by 0 bases, with 3 bases between the two germline ends. The CDR3 sequence is CASSVGSTNEKLFF. The CDR3 DNA reads as TGTGCCAGCAGCGTAGGGTCAACTAATGAAAAACTGTTTTTT.

For this clonotype: Being one base from a much bigger clone, this may be a read error. Since the CDR3 does not end with the conserved phenylalanine or tryptophan, this likely comes from a read error. This chain joins TRBV29-1 and TRBJ2-7, with 8 bases aligning to TRBD1. Germline V gene lookup returns CDR1 SQVTM and CDR2 ANQGSEA. With V trimmed by 5 bases and J by 3 bases, 3 bases remained unmatched. CDR3 length: 12 amino acids. DNA of the CDR3: TGCAGCGTTAAGGACAGGGACTACGAGCAGTACCTC. Translated, it gives CSVKDRDYEQYL.

This clonotype was found a few times. The V call is TRBV20-1, the J call TRBJ2-7; TRBD2 matches 11 bases. With 1 base clipped from V and 7 bases from J, the junction kept 9 bases outside the gene matches. The CDR3 spans 15 residues. The germline CDR1 and CDR2 sequences are DFQATT and SNEGSKA (reference sequence). Written as DNA, the CDR3 is TGCAGTGCTAGAGCCTCTAGCGGGGGGTCGGTGGAGCAGTACTTC. It codes for CSARASSGGSVEQYF.

Only a few counts were recorded for this clonotype. Relative to the germline gene, one junction end is altered; a read error may explain this. The genes are TRBV6-5 and TRBJ2-7; D unclear. CDR3 size: 17 residues. The V gene's germline CDR1 is MNHEY and CDR2 SVGAGI. This CDR3 reads CASRITSGAVASNEQYF. The DNA for the CDR3 is TGTGCCAGCAGAATCACCTCAGGAGCCGTAGCCTCCAACGAGCAGTACTTC.

Many counts were recorded for this clonotype. The genes are TRBV7-9 and TRBJ2-7; 14 nucleotides line up with TRBD2. Germline V gene data show CDR1 as SEHNR and CDR2 as FQNEAQ (reference sequence). The CDR3 has 16 residues. V gave up 3 bases and J gave up 4 bases; unmatched junction bases: 5. The CDR3 region has the DNA TGTGCCAGCAGCTTCGGGACTAGCGGGAGTGATTACGAGCAGTACTTC. Translation gives CASSFGTSGSDYEQYF.

This clonotype came up once. The chain couples TRBV2 to TRBJ1-2; TRBD1 might be the D (5 bases). CDR1 and CDR2 from the germline V gene are SNHLY and FYNNEI. The V end lost 11 bases, the J end lost 4 bases, and 17 bases lay between the germline ends. CDR3 length: 13 residues. DNA of the CDR3: TGTGCCGGTGGGACTAGCGGGAGCTATGGCTACACCTTC. It yields the protein CAGGTSGSYGYTF.

This clonotype was detected only a few times. The chain couples TRBV28 to TRBJ1-1; unclear D gene. The CDR3 loop spans 14 amino acids. CDR1 is MDHEN, CDR2 SYDVKM, per germline. Trimming took off 3 bases at V and 7 bases at J, with 15 bases between the two ends. The CDR3 DNA follows: TGTGCCAGCAGTTTCCGGAGGGAGTACGGTGAAGCTTTCTTT. Its protein product is CASSFRREYGEAFF.

The CDR3 reads CSGGDRADSRKKLFF. The DNA of the CDR3 is TGCAGCGGAGGGGACAGGGCGGACAGCAGAAAAAAACTGTTTTTT. The chain combines TRBV29-1 with TRBJ1-4; 9 bases map to TRBD1. The trim removed 7 bases at V and 9 bases at J, leaving 15 bases unmatched. This CDR3 is 15 amino acids long. Germline CDR1 SQVTM, CDR2 ANQGSEA. Supplemented by reference TRBV29-1 and TRBJ1-4, the full variable domain reads SAVISQKPSRDICQRGTSLTIQCQVDSQVTMMFWYRQQPGQSLTLIATANQGSEATYESGFVIDKFPISRPNLTFSTLTVSNMSPEDSSIYLCSGGDRADSRKKLFFGSGTQLSVL.

The rearrangement uses TRBV19 and TRBJ1-2, with TRBD1 as a possible D gene (6 bases). This CDR3 region has 14 residues. The germline CDR1 and CDR2 sequences are LNHDA and SQIVND (reference sequence). The V and J ends lost 2 bases and 4 bases respectively, with 11 bases between them. The DNA of the CDR3 is TGTGCCAGTAGTATAAGGAGACAGGTCTATGGCTACACCTTC. Protein product: CASSIRRQVYGYTF.

The chain couples TRBV11-3 to TRBJ2-5, with D uncertain. V was trimmed by 1 base and J by 5 bases, leaving 14 bases between them. The germline CDR1 and CDR2 sequences are SGHNT and YENEEA. The CDR3 loop spans 15 amino acids. The CDR3 nucleotides are TGTGCCAGCAGCTTAGGGCAGAACAAGGATGAGACCCAGTACTTC. It encodes CASSLGQNKDETQYF.

Remarks on this clonotype: A junction end diverges from the germline sequence, so it may reflect a read error. The chain links TRBV29-1 to TRBJ2-7; 10 bases are a match to TRBD1. CDR3 length: 14 residues. Germline V gene lookup returns CDR1 SQVTM and CDR2 ANQGSEA. The CDR3 sequence: CSAGTGANTGELYF. The CDR3 DNA reads TGCAGCGCTGGGACAGGGGCGAACACCGGGGAGCTGTACTTC.

J is TRBJ2-5 and V is TRBV7-8, with D hard to call. This CDR3 is built from 13 residues. V gave up 5 bases and J gave up 4 bases, with 11 bases separating them. The germline V gene encodes CDR1 SGHVS and CDR2 FQNEAQ. CDR3 loop: CASSAGRRETQYF. CDR3 DNA sequence: TGTGCCAGCAGCGCCGGACGGAGAGAGACCCAGTACTTC.

The chain combines TRBV5-1 with TRBJ1-5; D is perhaps TRBD1 (6 bases). CDR3 size: 15 residues. Trimming removed 0 bases from V and 5 bases from J, with 12 bases in between. Per germline, CDR1 SGHRS and CDR2 YFSETQ. This CDR3 reads CASSLGDIMDQPQHF. Written as DNA, the CDR3 is TGCGCCAGCAGCTTGGGGGACATAATGGATCAGCCCCAGCATTTT.

This clonotype was detected many times. V and J are TRBV19 and TRBJ1-1; D is undetermined. Germline CDR1 and CDR2: LNHDA and SQIVND (reference sequence). The CDR3 spans 13 residues. The V end lost 5 bases, the J end lost 4 bases, and 11 bases lay between the germline ends. CDR3 nucleotide sequence: TGTGCCAGTAGTGTGTTAACGGGCACTGAAGCTTTCTTT. Translation: CASSVLTGTEAFF.

About this clonotype itself: A much larger clone sits a single nucleotide away, making a read error possible. This chain uses TRBV10-3 with TRBJ2-5, with D tentatively TRBD2 (5 bases). CDR1 is ENHRY and CDR2 is SYGVKD in the germline V gene. The CDR3 runs 15 residues. V lost 5 bases and J lost 5, with 18 bases in between. The CDR3 DNA sequence: TGTGCCATCAGTTCCCCCGCCAGCGGTCTGGAGACCCAGTACTTC. Its protein is CAISSPASGLETQYF.

The V gene is TRBV6-6, the J gene TRBJ2-7; D unresolved. The CDR3 totals 12 residues. The V and J ends lost 2 bases and 2 bases respectively, with 4 bases between them. Germline V gives CDR1 MNHNY, CDR2 SVGAGI (reference sequence). DNA for the CDR3: TGTGCCAGCAGTTACAACGCCTACGAGCAGTACTTC. Its translation is CASSYNAYEQYF.

This clonotype was seen repeatedly, ten times or more. V usage is TRBV6-5 and J usage is TRBJ2-7; D unclear. The CDR3 is 14 residues long. The germline V gene has CDR1 MNHEY and CDR2 SVGAGI. The ends were cut back, 6 bases at V and 3 bases at J, with 15 bases in the middle. CDR3 sequence: CASSVWGSYYEQYF. The CDR3 coding sequence is TGTGCCAGCAGCGTGTGGGGTAGTTACTACGAGCAGTACTTC.